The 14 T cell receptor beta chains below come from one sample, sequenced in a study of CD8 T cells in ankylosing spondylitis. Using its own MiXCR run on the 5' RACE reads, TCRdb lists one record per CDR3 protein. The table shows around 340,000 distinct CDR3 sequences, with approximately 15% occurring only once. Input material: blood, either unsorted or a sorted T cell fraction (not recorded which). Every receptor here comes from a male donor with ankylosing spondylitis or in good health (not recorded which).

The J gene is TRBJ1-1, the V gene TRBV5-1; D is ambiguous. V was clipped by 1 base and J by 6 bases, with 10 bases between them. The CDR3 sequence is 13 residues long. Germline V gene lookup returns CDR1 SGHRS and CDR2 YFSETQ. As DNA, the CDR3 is TGCGCCAGCAGCTTGAGGAACTATGCTGAAGCTTTCTTT. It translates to CASSLRNYAEAFF.

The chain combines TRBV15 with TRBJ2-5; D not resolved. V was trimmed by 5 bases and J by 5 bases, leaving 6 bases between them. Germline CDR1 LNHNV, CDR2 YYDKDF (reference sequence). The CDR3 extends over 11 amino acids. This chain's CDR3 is CATSAHETQYF. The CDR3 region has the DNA TGTGCCACCAGCGCCCATGAGACCCAGTACTTC.

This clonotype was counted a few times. The CDR3 DNA reads as TGCGCCAGCAGCTTTGACGGGGGCGGCACTGAAGCTTTCTTT. This codes for CASSFDGGGTEAFF. The rearrangement joins TRBV5-1 to TRBJ1-1; weak D call: TRBD1 (6 bases). V dropped 2 bases and J dropped 4 bases, with 12 bases sitting between them. Germline CDR1 reads SGHRS; CDR2 reads YFSETQ. CDR3 length: 14 residues.

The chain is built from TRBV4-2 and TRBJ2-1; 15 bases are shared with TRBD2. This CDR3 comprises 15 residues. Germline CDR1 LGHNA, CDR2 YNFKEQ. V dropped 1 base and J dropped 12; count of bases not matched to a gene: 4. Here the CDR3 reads CASSQAGTSGGLQFF. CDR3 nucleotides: TGTGCCAGCAGCCAAGCCGGGACTAGCGGGGGGTTGCAGTTCTTC.

CDR3 coding DNA: TGCGCCAGCAGCCCAGGGGGCGGAGGCACTGAAGCTTTCTTT. Translation gives CASSPGGGGTEAFF. This chain connects TRBV5-1 to TRBJ1-1, with TRBD1 matching over 8 bases. The V and J ends lost 4 bases and 4 bases, in that order; junction bases with no gene match: 6. The CDR3 is 14 amino acids. Germline assignment: CDR1 SGHRS and CDR2 YFSETQ.

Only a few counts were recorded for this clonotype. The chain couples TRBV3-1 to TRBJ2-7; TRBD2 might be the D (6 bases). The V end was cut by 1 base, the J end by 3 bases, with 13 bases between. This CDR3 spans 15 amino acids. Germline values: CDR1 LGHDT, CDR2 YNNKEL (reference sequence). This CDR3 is CASSQGPSEVYEQYF. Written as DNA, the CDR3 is TGTGCCAGCAGCCAAGGCCCTAGCGAAGTCTACGAGCAGTACTTC.

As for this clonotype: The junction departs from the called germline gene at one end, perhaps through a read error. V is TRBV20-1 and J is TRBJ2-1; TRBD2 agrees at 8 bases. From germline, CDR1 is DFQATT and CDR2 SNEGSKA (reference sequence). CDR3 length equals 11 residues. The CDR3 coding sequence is TGCGGTGCTTCACTAGCGGATCTGCAGTTCTTC. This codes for CGASLADLQFF.

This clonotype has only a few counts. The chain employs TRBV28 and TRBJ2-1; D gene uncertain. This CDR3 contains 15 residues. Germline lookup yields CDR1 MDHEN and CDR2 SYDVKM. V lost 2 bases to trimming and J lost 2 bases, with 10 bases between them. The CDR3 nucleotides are TGTGCCAGCAGTTTACGGCCAACACCCTACAATGAGCAGTTCTTC. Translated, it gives CASSLRPTPYNEQFF.

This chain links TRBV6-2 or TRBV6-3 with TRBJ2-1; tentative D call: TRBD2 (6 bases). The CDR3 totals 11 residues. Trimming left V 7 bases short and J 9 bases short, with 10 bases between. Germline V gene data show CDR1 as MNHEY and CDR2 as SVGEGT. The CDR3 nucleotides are TGTGCCAGCACGCAGGGAGGTGAGCAGTTCTTC. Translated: CASTQGGEQFF.

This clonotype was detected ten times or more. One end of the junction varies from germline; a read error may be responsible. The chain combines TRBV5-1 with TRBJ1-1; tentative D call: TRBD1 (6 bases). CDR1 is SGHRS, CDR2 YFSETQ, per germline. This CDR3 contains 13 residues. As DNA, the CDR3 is TGTGCCAGCAGTCTCGGAGGGGGCACTGAAGCTTTCTTT. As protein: CASSLGGGTEAFF.

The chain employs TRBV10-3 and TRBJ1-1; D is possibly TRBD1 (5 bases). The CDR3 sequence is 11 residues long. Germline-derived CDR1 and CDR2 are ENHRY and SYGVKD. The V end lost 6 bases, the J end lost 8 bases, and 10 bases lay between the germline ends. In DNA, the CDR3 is TGTGCCATCAGGGGGGACGTGGAAGCTTTCTTT. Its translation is CAIRGDVEAFF.

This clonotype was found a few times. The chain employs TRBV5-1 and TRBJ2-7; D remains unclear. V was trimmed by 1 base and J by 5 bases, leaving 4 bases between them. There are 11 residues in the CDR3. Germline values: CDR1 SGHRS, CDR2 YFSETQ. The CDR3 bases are TGCGCCAGCAGCTTGATGCACGAGCAGTACTTC. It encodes CASSLMHEQYF.

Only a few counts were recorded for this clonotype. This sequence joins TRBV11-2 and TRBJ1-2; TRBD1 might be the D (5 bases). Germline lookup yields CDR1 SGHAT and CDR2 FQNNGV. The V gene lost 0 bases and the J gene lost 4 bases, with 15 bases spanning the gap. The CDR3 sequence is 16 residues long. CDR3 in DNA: TGTGCCAGCAGCTTAGAGGAAGGGGCGGACGTCTATGGCTACACCTTC. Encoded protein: CASSLEEGADVYGYTF.

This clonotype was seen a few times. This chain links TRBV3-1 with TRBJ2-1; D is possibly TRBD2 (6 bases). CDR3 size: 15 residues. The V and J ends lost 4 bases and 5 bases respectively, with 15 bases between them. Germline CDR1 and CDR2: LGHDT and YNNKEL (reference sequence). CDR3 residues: CASSLQRTTHNEQFF. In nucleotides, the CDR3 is TGTGCCAGCAGCCTACAGAGGACTACTCACAATGAGCAGTTCTTC.